The count of the clone carrying this TCR beta chain is one. This likely reflects a read error, since a far larger clone is one base away. This CDR3 contains 13 residues. V lost 11 bases, J lost 3 bases, and 16 bases lay in between. Germline V gives CDR1 SGHTA, CDR2 FQGNSA. Through Arm-PCR of CDR3 regions and iRepertoire HTBI primers, TCR beta libraries were built. TCRdb itself ran the multiplex PCR reads through MiXCR, one entry per CDR3 protein. The sample holds around 240,000 distinct CDR3 sequences, 15% to 20% seen once. Noted time point: newly diagnosed GD, antithyroid drugs for less than 3 months. From RNA extracted from PBMCs, the TCR library was made. The source of the sample is a study of regulatory T cells in long-lasting Graves disease. These data were also filed under a second study, of T cells in Graves' hyperthyroidism and ophthalmopathy. That paper notes: TCR CDR3 underwent first-round RT-PCR with the HTBI primer set. The blood repertoire included most of the expanded thyroid clonotypes above 0.001.

The chain couples TRBV7-2 to TRBJ1-1, with D perhaps matching TRBD1 (5 bases). The TCR originated in a woman aged 25 to 45 with Graves disease. This specimen was peripheral blood mononuclear cells (PBMCs), taken at new diagnosis, from a patient treated with antithyroid drugs. CDR3 in DNA: TGTGCCGGCGGGGGGGGAATGGACACTGAAGCTTTCTTT. As protein: CAGGGGMDTEAFF.